One and the same sample provided the 27 T cell receptor beta chains below, sequenced in a study of T cells in Graves' hyperthyroidism and ophthalmopathy (dated by TCRdb to about 2019). Libraries were made using multiplex PCR. TCRdb shows the sequencer as Illumina HiSeq 2000. TCR beta CDR3 regions were amplified from RNA transcripts. The TCR CDR3 was subjected to a first round of RT-PCR using the HTBI primer set and the Qiagen OneStep RT-PCR kit. TCRdb passed the public sequencing reads through fastp at Q25 and MiXCR, retaining productive beta sequences. Identical CDR3 proteins give one entry, which carries the most common genes and DNA. This sample gives about 600,000 distinct CDR3 sequences in total; roughly a sixth of them show up just once. The ten largest clonotypes hold less than 3.5% of the sample. The material sequenced was blood. These receptor sequences come from a middle-aged woman with Graves' ophthalmopathy.

The V and J genes are TRBV7-2 and TRBJ2-2; 8 bases agree with TRBD1. This CDR3 is 18 amino acids long. V lost 2 bases and J lost 3; bases outside the gene matches: 11. CDR1 SGHTA and CDR2 FQGNSA come from the germline V gene. Here the CDR3 DNA reads TGTGCCAGCAGCTTAACAAGAGGGACAGGCTCCGACACCGGGGAGCTGTTTTTT. Protein sequence: CASSLTRGTGSDTGELFF.

This clonotype was seen at least ten times. The genes are TRBV7-2 and TRBJ2-1; D possibly matches TRBD1 or TRBD2 (5 bases each). Trimming pared 0 bases from V and 8 bases from J, leaving 17 bases between. Germline lookup yields CDR1 SGHTA and CDR2 FQGNSA. The CDR3 contains 16 residues. Here the CDR3 DNA reads TGTGCCAGCAGCTTAGCATGGGGCAAAACCGGGGATGAGCAGTTCTTC. Translating gives CASSLAWGKTGDEQFF.

This clonotype showed up just a few times. The J gene is TRBJ1-5, the V gene TRBV2, with a tentative D call TRBD1 (5 bases). The CDR3 has 15 amino acids. Germline assignment: CDR1 SNHLY and CDR2 FYNNEI. V lost 2 bases to trimming and J lost 3 bases, with 11 bases between them. The CDR3 nucleotides read TGTGCCAGCAGTGAATTAGGGGCGGTCAATCAGCCCCAGCATTTT. Amino acids: CASSELGAVNQPQHF.

Notes on this clonotype: Sequence at one end of the junction differs from germline and may be a read error. This chain links TRBV10-3 with TRBJ2-7; TRBD2 matches at 11 bases. The germline V gene encodes CDR1 ENHRY and CDR2 SYGVKD. This CDR3 has 17 amino acids. The CDR3 DNA follows: TGTGCCATCAGTGAGACGAAGACTAGCGGGGAAACCTACGGGCAGTACTTC. Translation: CAISETKTSGETYGQYF.

This clonotype was recorded at least ten times. The V and J genes are TRBV10-2 and TRBJ2-7, with 7 bases aligning to TRBD1. After removal of 6 bases from V and 5 bases from J, the junction contained 13 bases not matched to a gene. The germline CDR1 and CDR2 sequences are WSHSY and SAAADI. This CDR3 contains 15 residues. The CDR3 is CASRDRTGGADEQYF. The CDR3 DNA is TGCGCCAGCAGAGACAGGACAGGAGGAGCCGACGAGCAGTACTTC.

Here the CDR3 DNA reads TGCGCCAGCAGCTTGGTTCGCCCGGGAAGGGTGGCCAAAAACATTCAGTACTTC. Translating gives CASSLVRPGRVAKNIQYF. The chain combines TRBV5-1 with TRBJ2-4; D is possibly TRBD2 (5 bases). Deletions cut 0 bases from V and 1 base from J, with 17 bases between. Germline V gene lookup returns CDR1 SGHRS and CDR2 YFSETQ. This CDR3 has 18 amino acids.

This clonotype was counted at least ten times. The V and J genes are TRBV24-1 and TRBJ2-5, with D unclear. There are 13 residues in the CDR3. Germline assignment: CDR1 KGHDR and CDR2 SFDVKD. V was trimmed by 6 bases and J by 0 bases, leaving 7 bases between them. Written as DNA, the CDR3 is TGTGCCACCAGTAGGATAGACCAAGAGACCCAGTACTTC. This codes for CATSRIDQETQYF.

CDR3 in amino acids: CASSPRLAGGQHEQFF. Here the CDR3 DNA reads TGTGCCAGTAGTCCCCGACTAGCGGGGGGTCAACATGAGCAGTTCTTC. The gene calls are TRBV19 and TRBJ2-1; 13 bases are a match to TRBD2. CDR1 and CDR2 (germline): LNHDA, SQIVND (reference sequence). The CDR3 sequence is 16 residues long. The V and J ends lost 5 bases and 8 bases, in that order; junction bases with no gene match: 9.

This clonotype was recorded a few times. The gene calls are TRBV5-1 and TRBJ1-6; D gene unclear. Germline CDR1 SGHRS, CDR2 YFSETQ. The ends were cut back, 0 bases at V and 5 bases at J, with 9 bases in the middle. CDR3 length: 15 residues. CDR3 loop: CASSLDKRNNSPLHF. The CDR3 DNA reads TGCGCCAGCAGCTTGGACAAAAGAAATAATTCACCCCTCCACTTT.

This clonotype was found many times. The rearrangement links TRBV13 to TRBJ2-7; 11 nucleotides agree with TRBD2. The trim removed 4 bases at V and 4 bases at J, leaving 6 bases unmatched. The CDR3 length is 15 residues. Germline V gene lookup returns CDR1 PRHDT and CDR2 FYEKMQ (reference sequence). CDR3 sequence (DNA): TGTGCCAGCAGCTCCCGGGGACTAGCGGTATACGAGCAGTACTTC. It specifies CASSSRGLAVYEQYF.

This clonotype was detected a few times. The V call is TRBV28, the J call TRBJ2-5; the D gene is possibly TRBD2 (6 bases). Germline CDR1 and CDR2: MDHEN and SYDVKM. The CDR3 totals 14 residues. V was trimmed by 2 bases and J by 5 bases, leaving 12 bases between them. CDR3 in amino acids: CASSLRTMGETQYF. The DNA for the CDR3 is TGTGCCAGCAGTTTAAGGACTATGGGGGAGACCCAGTACTTC.

V and J are TRBV6-2 or TRBV6-3 and TRBJ2-5; TRBD1 matches 7 bases. This CDR3 is built from 16 residues. CDR1 is MNHEY and CDR2 is SVGEGT in the germline V gene. V gave up 6 bases and J gave up 2 bases; unmatched junction bases: 12. CDR3 nucleotides: TGTGCCAGCAGGTCTCAGGGACAGTGGGCTCAAGAGACCCAGTACTTC. This codes for CASRSQGQWAQETQYF.

The chain links TRBV29-1 to TRBJ2-5, with TRBD2 identical over 12 bases. The CDR3 runs to 14 residues. CDR1 is SQVTM and CDR2 is ANQGSEA in the germline V gene. Trimming cost V 6 bases and J 5 bases; bases outside gene matches: 7. The CDR3 here is CSVILAGGPETQYF. The CDR3 bases are TGCAGCGTCATTCTAGCGGGGGGGCCTGAGACCCAGTACTTC.

This clonotype was recorded many times. The V call is TRBV29-1, the J call TRBJ2-7; D unclear. V was pared by 4 bases and J by 0 bases, with 10 bases between. This CDR3 is 13 amino acids long. The germline V gene encodes CDR1 SQVTM and CDR2 ANQGSEA. The DNA of the CDR3 is TGCAGCGTTGTCAGCGCCAGCTCCTACGAGCAGTACTTC. Amino acids: CSVVSASSYEQYF.

This clonotype occurred a few times. The V gene is TRBV5-1, the J gene TRBJ2-7; 7 bases line up with TRBD1. Germline V CDR1 and CDR2: SGHRS, YFSETQ. The CDR3 covers 12 residues. V was pared by 6 bases and J by 6 bases, with 6 bases of the junction left unmatched. DNA of the CDR3: TGCGCCAGCATCTCAGGGGGTTGCGAGCAGTACTTC. Translation: CASISGGCEQYF.

This clonotype appeared many times. The chain couples TRBV7-9 to TRBJ2-5; 7 bases map to TRBD1. The CDR3 length is 14 residues. The V gene's germline CDR1 is SEHNR and CDR2 FQNEAQ (reference sequence). V lost 5 bases, J lost 4 bases, and 7 bases stayed unmatched. The CDR3 DNA follows: TGTGCCAGCAGCGCCAACACAGGGGTAGAGACCCAGTACTTC. Amino acids: CASSANTGVETQYF.

Ten or more counts support this clonotype. A read error may produce the germline difference seen at one junction end. The chain joins TRBV11-2 to TRBJ2-3; the D is unclear. The length of the CDR3 is 14 residues. CDR1 SGHAT and CDR2 FQNNGV come from the germline V gene. CDR3 bases: TGTGCCAGCAGCTCGGCTAGAAGCATAGATACGCAGTATTTT. Encoded protein: CASSSARSIDTQYF.

In this sample, this clonotype turned up many times. V is TRBV20-1 and J is TRBJ2-3, with a possible D match to TRBD1 (5 bases). The V gene's germline CDR1 is DFQATT and CDR2 SNEGSKA (reference sequence). V shed 0 bases and J shed 0 bases, with 10 bases lying between them. The CDR3 loop spans 15 amino acids. CDR3 bases: TGCAGTGCTAGAGATTGGGGCGGTAGCACAGATACGCAGTATTTT. The encoded protein is CSARDWGGSTDTQYF.

This clonotype was seen repeatedly, ten times or more. This chain links TRBV28 with TRBJ2-7, with D maybe TRBD2 (6 bases). CDR3 length: 14 residues. Germline V gives CDR1 MDHEN, CDR2 SYDVKM. Trimming removed 8 bases at V and 0 bases at J, with 14 bases between. The CDR3 DNA sequence: TGTGCCAGCGCCTTGGTGCGGGACTCCTACGAGCAGTACTTC. Protein sequence: CASALVRDSYEQYF.

In the case of this clonotype: At one end, the junction sequence differs from germline, possibly due to a read error. The CDR3 nucleotides are TGTGCCAGCAGTTCCTGGACAGGGTTTCCCGGGGAGCTGTCTTTT. Amino acids: CASSSWTGFPGELSF. V gene TRBV12-3 or TRBV12-4 combines with J gene TRBJ2-2, with TRBD1 identical over 8 bases. The CDR3 is 15 residues long.

The sample holds a few counts of this clonotype. The chain recombines TRBV20-1 with TRBJ1-2; 7 positions agree with TRBD1. Germline CDR1 and CDR2: DFQATT and SNEGSKA (reference sequence). V shed 8 bases and J 7 bases; nucleotides not matched to a gene: 16. The CDR3 spans 14 residues. CDR3 region: CSPDVADRDSGYTF. CDR3 coding DNA: TGCAGTCCCGACGTGGCCGACAGGGACTCTGGCTACACCTTC.

This clonotype was detected ten times or more. V is TRBV30 and J is TRBJ2-2; 7 bases are a match to TRBD1. There are 16 residues in the CDR3. The trim removed 5 bases at V and 8 bases at J, leaving 17 bases unmatched. CDR1 and CDR2 from the germline V gene are GTSNPN and SVGIG (reference sequence). DNA for the CDR3: TGTGCCTGGGCAGACCAACGACAGGGACGGACTGGGGAGCTGTTTTTT. Residues: CAWADQRQGRTGELFF.

This sequence joins TRBV20-1 and TRBJ1-3; 7 positions match TRBD1. Germline trimming cut 1 base from V and 0 bases from J; bases unmatched to any gene: 9. The V gene's germline CDR1 is DFQATT and CDR2 SNEGSKA (reference sequence). This CDR3 comprises 17 residues. The CDR3 DNA reads TGCAGTGCTAGAGTCCGACCCCAGGGGGACTCTGGAAACACCATATATTTT. Translated: CSARVRPQGDSGNTIYF.

CDR3 bases: TGTGCCATCAGTGTCATGGGCCAGGGGCAGGAGACCCAGTACTTC. Its translation: CAISVMGQGQETQYF. The chain uses TRBV10-3 and TRBJ2-5, with D possibly TRBD1 on 6 matching bases. The germline gives CDR1 ENHRY, CDR2 SYGVKD. Trimming cost V 4 bases and J 5 bases, with 17 bases left between them. The length of the CDR3 is 15 residues.

This sequence joins TRBV5-5 and TRBJ2-5; no clear D. V was pared by 2 bases and J by 1 base, with 6 bases between. CDR3 length equals 13 residues. Germline lookup yields CDR1 SGHKS and CDR2 YYEKEE (reference sequence). Here the CDR3 DNA reads TGTGCCAGCAGCTTCCTGTCCCAAGAGACCCAGTACTTC. Amino acid sequence: CASSFLSQETQYF.

This clonotype was observed many times. The rearrangement joins TRBV28 to TRBJ2-3; TRBD2 matches 11 bases. With V trimmed by 7 bases and J by 5 bases, 11 bases remained unmatched. The CDR3 runs 16 residues. Germline V gene lookup returns CDR1 MDHEN and CDR2 SYDVKM. For the CDR3, the DNA is TGTGCCAGCACCCTAACTAGCGGGAGCCGTGGAGATACGCAGTATTTT. Residues: CASTLTSGSRGDTQYF. The whole variable domain, filled in from reference TRBV28 and TRBJ2-3, reads DVKVTQSSRYLVKRTGEKVFLECVQDMDHENMFWYRQDPGLGLRLIYFSYDVKMKEKGDIPEGYSVSREKKERFSLILESASTNQTSMYLCASTLTSGSRGDTQYFGPGTRLTVL.

The chain employs TRBV2 and TRBJ2-2, with TRBD1 as a possible D gene (5 bases). Trimming shortened V by 2 bases and J by 6 bases, and 13 bases separated the two germline ends. The germline CDR1 and CDR2 sequences are SNHLY and FYNNEI. This CDR3 has 15 residues. The CDR3 spells CASSEQGIGAGELFF. The CDR3 DNA follows: TGTGCCAGCAGTGAACAGGGCATTGGGGCCGGGGAGCTGTTTTTT.